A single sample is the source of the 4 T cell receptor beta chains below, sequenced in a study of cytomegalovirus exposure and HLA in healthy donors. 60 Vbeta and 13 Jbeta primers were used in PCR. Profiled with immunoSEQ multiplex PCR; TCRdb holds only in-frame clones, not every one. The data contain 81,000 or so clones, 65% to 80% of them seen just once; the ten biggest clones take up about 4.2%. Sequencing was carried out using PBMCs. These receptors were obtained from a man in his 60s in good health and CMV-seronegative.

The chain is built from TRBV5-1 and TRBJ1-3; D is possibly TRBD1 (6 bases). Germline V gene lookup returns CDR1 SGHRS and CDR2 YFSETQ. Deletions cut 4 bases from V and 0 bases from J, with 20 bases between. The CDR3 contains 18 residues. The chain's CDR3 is CASSTSPGRGFSGNTIYF. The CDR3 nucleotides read TGCGCCAGCAGCACGAGCCCCGGCAGGGGCTTCTCTGGAAACACCATATATTTT.

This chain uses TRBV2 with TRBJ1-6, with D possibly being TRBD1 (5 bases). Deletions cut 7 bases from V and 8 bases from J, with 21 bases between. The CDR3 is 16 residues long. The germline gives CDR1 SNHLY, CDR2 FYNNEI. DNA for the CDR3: TGTGCCAGCAAACCGTCCCGGGGGTTCGTGTATTCACCCCTCCACTTT. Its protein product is CASKPSRGFVYSPLHF.

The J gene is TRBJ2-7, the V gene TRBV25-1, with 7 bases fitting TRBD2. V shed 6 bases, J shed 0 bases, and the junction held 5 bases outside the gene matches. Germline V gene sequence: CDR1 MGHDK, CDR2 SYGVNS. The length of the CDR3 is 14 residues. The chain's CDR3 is CASRESGDSYEQYF. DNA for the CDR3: TGTGCCAGCAGGGAAAGCGGGGACTCCTACGAGCAGTACTTC.

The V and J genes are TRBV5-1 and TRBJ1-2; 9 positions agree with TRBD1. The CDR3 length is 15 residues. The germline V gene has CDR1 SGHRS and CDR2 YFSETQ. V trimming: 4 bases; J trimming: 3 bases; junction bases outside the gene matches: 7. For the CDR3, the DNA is TGCGCCAGCAGCAGATACAGGGGGCGCGACTATGGCTACACCTTC. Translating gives CASSRYRGRDYGYTF. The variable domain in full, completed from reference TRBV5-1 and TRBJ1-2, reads KAGVTQTPRYLIKTRGQQVTLSCSPISGHRSVSWYQQTPGQGLQFLFEYFSETQRNKGNFPGRFSGRQFSNSRSEMNVSTLELGDSALYLCASSRYRGRDYGYTFGSGTRLTVV.